This T cell receptor beta chain stems from a study of blood T cell repertoires in COVID-19. The CDR3 runs 16 residues. CDR1 is ENHRY, CDR2 SYGVKD, per germline. Germline trimming cut 5 bases from V and 4 bases from J; bases unmatched to any gene: 6. Sequencing was performed with immunoSEQ multiplex PCR; in TCRdb, only in-frame clones are kept and a portion is missing. The sample carries 120,000 to 150,000 clones, under 90% recorded once. The specimen sequenced was peripheral blood. This clonotype was obtained from a human donor in a cohort sampled during active COVID-19. This chain connects TRBV10-3 to TRBJ2-2; 11 bases agree with TRBD2. The CDR3 DNA reads TGTGCCATCAGTCCTTTAGCGGGGGGGCCCACCGGGGAGCTGTTTTTT. This translates into CAISPLAGGPTGELFF.